The 8 T cell receptor beta chains listed next were all sequenced from one sample in a study of control samples from healthy donors and cancer patients. Profiled with immunoSEQ multiplex PCR; TCRdb holds only in-frame clones, not every one. The table records under 150,000 clones, roughly 91% of them present only once. The source material was PBMCs. The receptors originated from a man aged 45-60 years with head and neck cancer.

As DNA, the CDR3 is TGCGCCAGCAGCCAAGACCCAGGGAAAACCTCCTACGAGCAGTACTTC. Amino acid sequence: CASSQDPGKTSYEQYF. The chain recombines TRBV4-3 with TRBJ2-7; weak D call: TRBD1 (5 bases). V was trimmed by 0 bases and J by 0 bases, leaving 12 bases between them. This CDR3 comprises 16 residues. CDR1 and CDR2 from the germline V gene are LGHNA and YSLEER.

This rearrangement joins TRBV12-3 or TRBV12-4 to TRBJ2-7, with TRBD1 matching 8 bases. The CDR3 totals 13 residues. The V gene end was trimmed by 6 bases and the J gene end by 2 bases; junction bases not matched to a gene: 3. CDR3 in DNA: TGTGCCAGCAGACCGACAGGGGCCTACGAGCAGTACTTC. Its protein product is CASRPTGAYEQYF.

The gene calls are TRBV5-1 and TRBJ1-2; D gene unclear. CDR3 length: 16 residues. Per germline, CDR1 SGHRS and CDR2 YFSETQ. V lost 3 bases and J lost 0, with 15 bases in between. The CDR3 spells CASSSGRRSSNYGYTF. The CDR3 coding sequence is TGCGCCAGCAGCTCAGGACGGCGAAGCTCTAACTATGGCTACACCTTC.

The chain links TRBV9 to TRBJ2-7, with 9 bases fitting TRBD1. Germline CDR1 is SGDLS and CDR2 is YYNGEE. The CDR3 contains 14 residues. V trimming: 3 bases; J trimming: 4 bases; junction bases outside the gene matches: 5. CDR3 DNA: TGTGCCAGCAGCGCCCGGGGACAGGGTTACGAGCAGTACTTC. Translated: CASSARGQGYEQYF. Full variable domain (rest looked up from reference TRBV9 and TRBJ2-7): DSGVTQTPKHLITATGQRVTLRCSPRSGDLSVYWYQQSLDQGLQFLIQYYNGEERAKGNILERFSAQQFPDLHSELNLSSLELGDSALYFCASSARGQGYEQYFGPGTRLTVT.

V and J are TRBV4-1 and TRBJ1-3; maybe TRBD1 (5 bases). CDR3 size: 13 residues. Germline-derived CDR1 and CDR2 are MGHRA and YSYEKL. Trimming cost V 4 bases and J 4 bases, with 8 bases left between them. Here the CDR3 DNA reads TGCGCCAGCAGCCCCTGGGGCGGAAACACCATATATTTT. It specifies CASSPWGGNTIYF.

V usage is TRBV10-1 and J usage is TRBJ2-5, with D hard to call. The CDR3 is made up of 14 amino acids. Germline V lookup: CDR1 WNHNN, CDR2 SYGVQD (reference sequence). V was trimmed by 8 bases and J by 1 base, leaving 14 bases between them. CDR3: CASRINSPQETQYF. CDR3 coding DNA: TGCGCCAGCCGTATTAATTCCCCCCAAGAGACCCAGTACTTC.

V and J are TRBV5-4 and TRBJ2-3; D tentatively reads TRBD1 or TRBD2 (5 bases each). The CDR3 length is 13 residues. Germline lookup yields CDR1 SGHNT and CDR2 YYREEE (reference sequence). Deletions cut 4 bases from V and 2 bases from J, with 8 bases between. The CDR3, as DNA: TGTGCCAGCAGCGGGGACCCCACAGATACGCAGTATTTT. Its protein product is CASSGDPTDTQYF.

This CDR3 reads CASSFSQAYGYTF. For the CDR3, the DNA is TGTGCCAGCAGCTTCAGCCAGGCCTATGGCTACACCTTC. V usage is TRBV2 and J usage is TRBJ1-2; D call uncertain. Per germline, CDR1 SNHLY and CDR2 FYNNEI. The CDR3 runs to 13 residues. Trimming shortened V by 6 bases and J by 4 bases, and 12 bases separated the two germline ends.